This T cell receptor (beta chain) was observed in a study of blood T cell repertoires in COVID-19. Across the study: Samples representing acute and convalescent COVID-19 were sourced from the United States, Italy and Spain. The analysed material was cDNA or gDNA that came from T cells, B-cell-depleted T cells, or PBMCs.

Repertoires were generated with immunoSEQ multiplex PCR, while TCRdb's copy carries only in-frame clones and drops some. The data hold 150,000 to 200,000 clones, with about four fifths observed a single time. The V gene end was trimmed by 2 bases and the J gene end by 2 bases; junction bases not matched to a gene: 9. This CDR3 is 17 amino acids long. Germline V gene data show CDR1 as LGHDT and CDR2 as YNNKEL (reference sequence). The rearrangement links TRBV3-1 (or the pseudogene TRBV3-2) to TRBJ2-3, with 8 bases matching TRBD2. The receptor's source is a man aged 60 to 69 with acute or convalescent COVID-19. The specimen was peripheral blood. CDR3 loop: CASSQSARGGNTDTQYF. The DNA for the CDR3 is TGTGCCAGCAGCCAAAGTGCCCGGGGGGGGAACACAGATACGCAGTATTTT.